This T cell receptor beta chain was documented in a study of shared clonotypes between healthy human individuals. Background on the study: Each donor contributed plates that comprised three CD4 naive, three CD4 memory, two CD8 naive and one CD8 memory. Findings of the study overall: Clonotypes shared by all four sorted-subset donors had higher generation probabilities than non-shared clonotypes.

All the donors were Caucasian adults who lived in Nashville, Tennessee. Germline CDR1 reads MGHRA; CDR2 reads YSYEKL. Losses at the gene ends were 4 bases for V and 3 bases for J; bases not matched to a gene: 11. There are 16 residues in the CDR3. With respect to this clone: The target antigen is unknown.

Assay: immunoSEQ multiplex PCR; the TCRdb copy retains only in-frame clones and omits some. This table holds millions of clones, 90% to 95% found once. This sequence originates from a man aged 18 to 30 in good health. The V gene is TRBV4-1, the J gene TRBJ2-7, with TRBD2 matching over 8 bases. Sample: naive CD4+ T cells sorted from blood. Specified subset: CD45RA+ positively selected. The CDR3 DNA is TGCGCCAGCAGCCCCACGGGGCAGCGGGAGCTCTACGAGCAGTACTTC. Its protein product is CASSPTGQRELYEQYF.